These 13 T cell receptor beta chains originate from one sample sequenced in a study of cytomegalovirus exposure and HLA in healthy donors. The primer mix had 60 Vbeta and 13 Jbeta primers. TCRdb's copy holds only in-frame clones and misses some; the assay was immunoSEQ multiplex PCR. The sample holds approximately 60,000 clones, 65% to 90% seen once. Sequencing used PBMCs. These receptors came from a man aged 25-45 years in good health and CMV-seronegative.

The CDR3 protein is CASSRTDRGRDEKLFF. CDR3 nucleotide sequence: TGTGCCAGCAGCCGGACAGACAGGGGGCGGGACGAAAAACTGTTTTTT. This chain uses TRBV4-2 with TRBJ1-4; 10 bases are shared with TRBD1. Germline V CDR1 and CDR2: LGHNA, YNFKEQ. CDR3 length equals 16 residues. V shed 4 bases and J 8 bases; nucleotides not matched to a gene: 10.

The chain has TRBV12-5 and TRBJ2-3; 12 bases agree with TRBD2. Germline V lookup: CDR1 LGHNT, CDR2 FRNRAP. The CDR3 is 15 amino acids. V dropped 5 bases and J dropped 4; count of bases not matched to a gene: 4. In DNA form, the CDR3 reads TGTGCTAGTGGTCCCCGGACTAGCGGGGCAGATACGCAGTATTTT. This sequence encodes CASGPRTSGADTQYF.

This chain connects TRBV11-2 to TRBJ2-7; 10 bases agree with TRBD1. The CDR3 has 14 amino acids. Per germline, CDR1 SGHAT and CDR2 FQNNGV. Losses at the gene ends were 1 base for V and 6 bases for J; bases not matched to a gene: 3. As DNA, the CDR3 is TGTGCCAGCAGCTTAGGGACAGGGGGATTCGAGCAGTACTTC. Protein: CASSLGTGGFEQYF.

This clone was seen just once. The chain has TRBV5-1 and TRBJ1-1; TRBD1 agrees at 10 bases. CDR1 is SGHRS, CDR2 YFSETQ, per germline. This CDR3 has 16 amino acids. V trimming: 0 bases; J trimming: 5 bases; junction bases outside the gene matches: 7. As DNA, the CDR3 is TGCGCCAGCAGCTTGGAAGTGGGACAGGGGAATACTGAAGCTTTCTTT. This codes for CASSLEVGQGNTEAFF.

This clone was recorded once. The chain joins TRBV19 to TRBJ1-2, with 10 bases lining up with TRBD1. Germline CDR1 reads LNHDA; CDR2 reads SQIVND (reference sequence). The V segment lost 5 bases and the J segment 10 bases; nucleotides outside the gene matches: 10. The CDR3 runs to 14 residues. CDR3 loop: CASSSDRDRGTYTF. Here the CDR3 DNA reads TGTGCCAGTAGTTCGGACCGGGACAGGGGTACCTACACCTTC.

This chain uses TRBV20-1 with TRBJ2-1; D gene ambiguous. The CDR3 loop spans 11 amino acids. Trimming removed 3 bases at V and 10 bases at J, with 10 bases between. Germline loops: CDR1 DFQATT, CDR2 SNEGSKA (reference sequence). The CDR3 DNA sequence: TGCAGTGCTAGGTACTCTACCGAGCAGTTCTTC. Protein product: CSARYSTEQFF.

V usage is TRBV28 and J usage is TRBJ1-4; D not certain. This CDR3 has 14 residues. Germline CDR1 and CDR2: MDHEN and SYDVKM. V was cut by 7 bases and J by 5 bases, with 14 bases left in between. This CDR3 is CASKEIAENEKLFF. In DNA form, the CDR3 reads TGTGCCAGCAAAGAAATAGCAGAGAATGAAAAACTGTTTTTT.

This clone was observed a single time. The genes are TRBV30 and TRBJ2-3, with 9 nucleotides matching TRBD1. Unmatched junction bases numbered 4, after V lost 2 bases and J lost 4 bases. In germline, CDR1 is GTSNPN, CDR2 SVGIG (reference sequence). The CDR3 totals 14 residues. In DNA, the CDR3 is TGTGCCTGGAGTAACAGGGGGCAGGCAGATACGCAGTATTTT. This sequence encodes CAWSNRGQADTQYF.

V usage is TRBV5-6 and J usage is TRBJ2-7, with D perhaps TRBD1 (6 bases). The CDR3 loop spans 14 amino acids. Trimming removed 3 bases at V and 2 bases at J, with 12 bases between. Germline V CDR1 and CDR2: SGHDT, YYEEEE. The CDR3 spells CASSWDKRTYEQYF. The CDR3 nucleotides read TGTGCCAGCAGCTGGGACAAGCGCACCTACGAGCAGTACTTC.

This chain connects TRBV5-4 to TRBJ2-3; 12 bases map to TRBD2. The ends lost 4 bases at V and 2 bases at J; junction bases unmatched: 2. Germline V CDR1 and CDR2: SGHNT, YYREEE (reference sequence). CDR3 size: 15 residues. CDR3 sequence (DNA): TGTGCCAGCAGCCGGACTAGCGGGACCACAGATACGCAGTATTTT. It is translated as CASSRTSGTTDTQYF.

This chain connects TRBV10-2 to TRBJ1-6; the match to TRBD1 covers 8 bases. The CDR3 has 13 amino acids. The trim removed 7 bases at V and 7 bases at J, leaving 3 bases unmatched. Germline V gene data show CDR1 as WSHSY and CDR2 as SAAADI. Here the CDR3 DNA reads TGCGCCAGCAACGGGACAGGCAATTCACCCCTCCACTTT. Translation gives CASNGTGNSPLHF.

The genes are TRBV11-2 and TRBJ1-1; weak D call: TRBD1 (5 bases). V was shortened by 0 bases and J by 3 bases, with 11 bases between the two germline ends. The CDR3 spans 15 residues. Germline values: CDR1 SGHAT, CDR2 FQNNGV. The CDR3 sequence is CASSLEGQGDTEAFF. CDR3 bases: TGTGCCAGCAGCTTAGAGGGTCAGGGTGACACTGAAGCTTTCTTT.

The chain carries TRBV5-4 and TRBJ2-7; tentative D call: TRBD2 (7 bases). The V gene's germline CDR1 is SGHNT and CDR2 YYREEE (reference sequence). V was pared by 3 bases and J by 0 bases, with 16 bases between. This CDR3 is built from 16 residues. CDR3 DNA: TGTGCCAGCAGCTCGGGGGGTAGGGGGGCCTCCTACGAGCAGTACTTC. This codes for CASSSGGRGASYEQYF.